Below are 27 T cell receptor beta chains sequenced from a single sample in a study of blood T cell repertoires in COVID-19. The method was immunoSEQ multiplex PCR; TCRdb's version includes in-frame clones alone and lacks a portion of them. The sample gives about 220,000 clones, 80% to 90% of which show up once; over 2% is in the top ten. The sequenced sample consisted of peripheral blood. These receptors came from a man aged 30 to 39 who had recovered from COVID-19.

The CDR3 sequence is CAWSVGQGSTDTQYF. The CDR3 region has the DNA TGTGCCTGGAGTGTCGGGCAGGGAAGCACAGATACGCAGTATTTT. The genes are TRBV30 and TRBJ2-3, with D perhaps matching TRBD1 (5 bases). Trimming removed 0 bases from V and 0 bases from J, with 10 bases in between. Germline V gives CDR1 GTSNPN, CDR2 SVGIG (reference sequence). CDR3 length: 15 amino acids.

This sequence joins TRBV7-9 and TRBJ1-2, with D perhaps matching TRBD1 (5 bases). The V gene's germline CDR1 is SEHNR and CDR2 FQNEAQ (reference sequence). The CDR3 has 15 amino acids. Trimming shortened V by 3 bases and J by 4 bases, and 15 bases separated the two germline ends. CDR3 amino acids: CASSFSGREIYGYTF. CDR3 in DNA: TGTGCCAGCAGCTTTTCGGGACGGGAGATCTATGGCTACACCTTC.

The gene calls are TRBV5-4 and TRBJ2-7; 9 nucleotides match TRBD2. V shed 1 base and J 0 bases; nucleotides not matched to a gene: 5. The CDR3 loop spans 16 amino acids. Germline V CDR1 and CDR2: SGHNT, YYREEE (reference sequence). CDR3 DNA sequence: TGTGCCAGCAGCTTGATCGGTAGCGGGGGCTCCTACGAGCAGTACTTC. As protein: CASSLIGSGGSYEQYF.

The V gene is TRBV4-2, the J gene TRBJ1-6; no firm D call. Germline CDR1 LGHNA, CDR2 YNFKEQ. V was cut by 8 bases and J by 0 bases, with 8 bases left in between. There are 14 residues in the CDR3. This CDR3 reads CASGESSYNSPLHF. The DNA of the CDR3 is TGTGCCAGCGGAGAGAGCTCCTATAATTCACCCCTCCACTTT.

This rearrangement joins TRBV27 to TRBJ2-7; 8 nucleotides match TRBD1. Per the germline V gene, CDR1 is MNHEY and CDR2 is SMNVEV (reference sequence). V shed 6 bases, J shed 2 bases, and the junction held 6 bases outside the gene matches. The CDR3 is 14 amino acids. CDR3 sequence (DNA): TGTGCCAGCAGACCTGGGGACAGGACCTACGAGCAGTACTTC. Translating it yields CASRPGDRTYEQYF.

The chain joins TRBV4-3 to TRBJ1-4; 9 nucleotides line up with TRBD1. Losses at the gene ends were 0 bases for V and 8 bases for J; bases not matched to a gene: 7. Germline loops: CDR1 LGHNA, CDR2 YSLEER. The CDR3 is 16 amino acids. This CDR3 is CASSQDLGTGKEKLFF. In DNA form, the CDR3 reads TGCGCCAGCAGCCAAGATCTCGGGACAGGGAAAGAAAAACTGTTTTTT.

The chain employs TRBV11-2 and TRBJ2-1; D is perhaps TRBD2 (5 bases). In germline, CDR1 is SGHAT, CDR2 FQNNGV. V gave up 2 bases and J gave up 7 bases, with 12 bases separating them. This CDR3 has 14 amino acids. The CDR3 loop is CASSLSGSLNEQFF. Here the CDR3 DNA reads TGTGCCAGCAGCTTATCGGGGAGCCTAAATGAGCAGTTCTTC.

This chain uses TRBV5-1 with TRBJ1-2, with D tentatively TRBD1 (6 bases). Deletions cut 0 bases from V and 5 bases from J, with 14 bases between. The V gene's germline CDR1 is SGHRS and CDR2 YFSETQ. The CDR3 is 15 residues long. CDR3 sequence: CASSLVAGETYGYTF. The CDR3 DNA is TGCGCCAGCAGCTTGGTGGCAGGGGAAACGTATGGCTACACCTTC.

This clone showed up just once. The chain is built from TRBV7-2 and TRBJ2-7; tentative D call: TRBD1 (6 bases). V gave up 0 bases and J gave up 5 bases, with 11 bases separating them. The CDR3 runs to 14 residues. Germline assignment: CDR1 SGHTA and CDR2 FQGNSA. CDR3 nucleotide sequence: TGTGCCAGCAGCTTAGCTGTACAGGGTCACGAGCAGTACTTC. This gives the protein CASSLAVQGHEQYF.

V and J are TRBV5-4 and TRBJ1-6; 9 bases line up with TRBD1. CDR1 is SGHNT and CDR2 is YYREEE in the germline V gene (reference sequence). The J segment lost 2 bases and the V segment lost 1 base, leaving 10 bases of the junction unmatched. The CDR3 is 19 amino acids. The CDR3 here is CASSLWGLQGATYNSPLHF. CDR3 nucleotide sequence: TGTGCCAGCAGCTTGTGGGGTTTACAGGGGGCAACCTATAATTCACCCCTCCACTTT.

The chain is built from TRBV19 and TRBJ2-5, with 12 positions matching TRBD2. This CDR3 comprises 13 residues. Germline V CDR1 and CDR2: LNHDA, SQIVND (reference sequence). V lost 6 bases and J lost 4; bases outside the gene matches: 0. The CDR3 DNA sequence: TGTGCCAGTAGGACTAGCGGGGGAGAGACCCAGTACTTC. Protein: CASRTSGGETQYF. Variable domain in full (rest from reference TRBV19 and TRBJ2-5): DGGITQSPKYLFRKEGQNVTLSCEQNLNHDAMYWYRQDPGQGLRLIYYSQIVNDFQKGDIAEGYSVSREKKESFPLTVTSAQKNPTAFYLCASRTSGGETQYFGPGTRLLVL.

The rearrangement joins TRBV27 to TRBJ1-1; 8 positions match TRBD1. Germline V lookup: CDR1 MNHEY, CDR2 SMNVEV (reference sequence). J was trimmed by 5 bases and V by 5 bases; bases with no gene match: 7. CDR3 length: 14 amino acids. CDR3 region: CASSPGRGQTEAFF. In DNA, the CDR3 is TGTGCCAGCAGTCCAGGCAGGGGGCAGACTGAAGCTTTCTTT.

This CDR3 reads CATRAERGYRRNEQFF. CDR3 coding DNA: TGTGCCACCAGGGCCGAGCGGGGGTATCGGAGGAATGAGCAGTTCTTC. The rearrangement joins TRBV11-2 to TRBJ2-1, with 8 bases aligning to TRBD2. The junction had 18 bases not matched to a gene; V was cut back by 10 bases and J by 7 bases. This CDR3 region has 16 residues. Germline V gene sequence: CDR1 SGHAT, CDR2 FQNNGV.

The chain carries TRBV15 and TRBJ1-2; D ambiguous. CDR1 is LNHNV and CDR2 is YYDKDF in the germline V gene (reference sequence). V dropped 5 bases and J dropped 8 bases, with 15 bases sitting between them. This CDR3 contains 13 residues. As DNA, the CDR3 is TGTGCCACCAGCGAGGGAAGGGTGGCGGGCTACACCTTC. Residues: CATSEGRVAGYTF.

The chain links TRBV6-6 to TRBJ1-2; no definite D call. Per the germline V gene, CDR1 is MNHNY and CDR2 is SVGAGI (reference sequence). The CDR3 totals 11 residues. Trimming removed 6 bases from V and 7 bases from J, with 9 bases in between. The CDR3 is CASRDNSGYTF. CDR3 DNA sequence: TGTGCCAGCAGAGACAATTCTGGCTACACCTTC.

The chain combines TRBV9 with TRBJ2-1, with 7 nucleotides matching TRBD1. J was trimmed by 4 bases and V by 5 bases; bases with no gene match: 6. Germline V gene lookup returns CDR1 SGDLS and CDR2 YYNGEE. CDR3 length: 14 amino acids. CDR3: CASSDGTAYNEQFF. In DNA form, the CDR3 reads TGTGCCAGCAGTGACGGGACAGCTTACAATGAGCAGTTCTTC.

Details on this clone: The junction differs from germline at one of its ends, possibly a read error. The V and J genes are TRBV15 and TRBJ2-1, with 7 bases fitting TRBD2. Germline V gene data show CDR1 as LNHNV and CDR2 as YYDKDF (reference sequence). The CDR3 extends over 16 amino acids. In nucleotides, the CDR3 is TGTGCCACCAGTAGAGGAGCTAGCGGCCCCTACAATGAGCAGTTCTTC. As protein: CATSRGASGPYNEQFF.

The chain employs TRBV11-2 and TRBJ1-6, with D possibly being TRBD1 (6 bases). V lost 5 bases and J lost 16, with 15 bases in between. Per the germline V gene, CDR1 is SGHAT and CDR2 is FQNNGV. The CDR3 length is 12 residues. CDR3 sequence reads: CASSPIRQGLHF. The CDR3 DNA sequence: TGTGCCAGCAGCCCTATAAGGCAGGGGCTCCACTTT.

This clone has only one observation. This chain links TRBV6-4 with TRBJ2-7; perhaps TRBD1 as D (6 bases). Trimming left V 6 bases short and J 5 bases short, with 17 bases between. The CDR3 has 14 residues. Germline CDR1 and CDR2: MRHNA and SNTAGT. This chain's CDR3 is CASSGDRLWNEQYF. For the CDR3, the DNA is TGTGCCAGCAGCGGCGACAGGCTCTGGAACGAGCAGTACTTC.

This chain joins TRBV7-8 and TRBJ2-3, with TRBD2 as a possible D gene (5 bases). This CDR3 has 15 residues. Germline V CDR1 and CDR2: SGHVS, FQNEAQ. Trimming took 1 base from V and 0 from J, leaving 8 bases between them. CDR3 protein: CASSLVGGSTDTQYF. The CDR3 coding sequence is TGTGCCAGCAGCTTAGTAGGCGGGAGCACAGATACGCAGTATTTT.

This rearrangement joins TRBV5-1 to TRBJ2-7; 7 nucleotides line up with TRBD1. The CDR3 extends over 16 amino acids. Unmatched junction bases numbered 12, after V lost 3 bases and J lost 3 bases. Germline-derived CDR1 and CDR2 are SGHRS and YFSETQ. The chain's CDR3 is CASSYTGDSVFYEQYF. In nucleotides, the CDR3 is TGCGCCAGCAGCTACACAGGGGATAGTGTGTTCTACGAGCAGTACTTC.

The chain links TRBV10-3 to TRBJ2-7, with 14 positions matching TRBD2. The germline CDR1 and CDR2 sequences are ENHRY and SYGVKD. This CDR3 contains 17 residues. With V trimmed by 7 bases and J by 4 bases, 12 bases remained unmatched. In DNA form, the CDR3 reads TGTGCCATCATTTCGACTAGCGGGGGGGCAGGGCGATACGAGCAGTACTTC. This gives the protein CAIISTSGGAGRYEQYF.

The V and J genes are TRBV3-1 (or the pseudogene TRBV3-2) and TRBJ1-1, with D possibly matching TRBD1 (5 bases). Trimming took 4 bases from V and 1 from J, leaving 10 bases between them. The CDR3 has 14 amino acids. The germline CDR1 and CDR2 sequences are LGHDT and YNNKEL (reference sequence). CDR3 sequence: CASSPRGANTEAFF. The CDR3 coding sequence is TGTGCCAGCAGCCCTAGGGGTGCGAACACTGAAGCTTTCTTT.

This clone was seen once. This sequence joins TRBV4-1 and TRBJ2-7; TRBD1 matches at 8 bases. This CDR3 contains 19 residues. The germline V gene encodes CDR1 MGHRA and CDR2 YSYEKL. V lost 3 bases to trimming and J lost 5 bases; unmatched junction nucleotides: 21. The CDR3 is CASSHPYGQGGGMPNEQYF. The CDR3 nucleotides are TGCGCCAGCAGCCATCCATATGGACAGGGAGGAGGCATGCCGAACGAGCAGTACTTC.

The J gene is TRBJ1-2, the V gene TRBV15, with D perhaps matching TRBD1 (6 bases). V was shortened by 1 base and J by 8 bases, with 14 bases between the two germline ends. Germline V gene data show CDR1 as LNHNV and CDR2 as YYDKDF (reference sequence). CDR3 length equals 14 residues. As DNA, the CDR3 is TGTGCCACCAGCAGAGGGGACAACAAGCGAGGCTACACCTTC. This encodes CATSRGDNKRGYTF.

The chain combines TRBV7-2 with TRBJ1-3; a possible D gene is TRBD1 (5 bases). The CDR3 runs to 17 residues. Deletions cut 5 bases from V and 0 bases from J, with 17 bases between. Germline CDR1 is SGHTA and CDR2 is FQGNSA. The CDR3 region is CASSPTLTAYSGNTIYF. CDR3 DNA: TGTGCCAGCAGCCCCACATTGACAGCCTACTCTGGAAACACCATATATTTT. Filled out from reference TRBV7-2 and TRBJ1-3, the complete variable domain reads GAGVSQSPSNKVTEKGKDVELRCDPISGHTALYWYRQSLGQGLEFLIYFQGNSAPDKSGLPSDRFSAERTGGSVSTLTIQRTQQEDSAVYLCASSPTLTAYSGNTIYFGEGSWLTVV.

This chain links TRBV30 with TRBJ1-2, with D maybe TRBD1 (5 bases). Trimming removed 2 bases from V and 2 bases from J, with 15 bases in between. The CDR3 is made up of 15 amino acids. From germline, CDR1 is GTSNPN and CDR2 SVGIG (reference sequence). In DNA form, the CDR3 reads TGTGCCTGGAGTACCGGTAGGGGATCCAACTATGGCTACACCTTC. It encodes CAWSTGRGSNYGYTF.